Below, 27 T cell receptor beta chains from the same sample are listed, as sequenced in a study of T cells in Graves' hyperthyroidism and ophthalmopathy. Researchers amplified the TCR beta CDR3 regions from RNA transcripts. The HTBI primer set served for first-round RT-PCR of the TCR CDR3. TCRdb fed the multiplex PCR reads into MiXCR, producing one record per CDR3 protein. The table has 500,000 to 600,000 distinct CDR3 sequences, around 45% seen once; the top ten hold about 8%. The sequenced material came from peripheral blood or thyroid tissue (not recorded which). The receptors derive from a woman aged 18 to 35 with Graves' hyperthyroidism.

The CDR3 loop is CASSPGRGSWGFETQYF. CDR3 nucleotide sequence: TGCGCCAGCAGCCCGGGTAGAGGAAGCTGGGGGTTCGAGACCCAGTACTTC. The genes are TRBV5-1 and TRBJ2-5; D is perhaps TRBD1 or TRBD2 (5 bases each). Germline V gene data show CDR1 as SGHRS and CDR2 as YFSETQ. CDR3 size: 17 residues. Trimming stripped 4 bases from V and 5 bases from J, with 24 bases between.

This clonotype showed up many times. This chain joins TRBV7-2 and TRBJ1-1; D may be TRBD1 (5 bases). The CDR3 is made up of 15 amino acids. Germline V gene data show CDR1 as SGHTA and CDR2 as FQGNSA. V was trimmed by 2 bases and J by 0 bases, leaving 10 bases between them. In DNA form, the CDR3 reads TGTGCCAGCAGCTTAATGGTACAGGTGAACACTGAAGCTTTCTTT. Translation gives CASSLMVQVNTEAFF.

This clonotype has just a few counts. V usage is TRBV30 and J usage is TRBJ2-7; 8 nucleotides match TRBD1. The CDR3 covers 14 residues. The V gene end was trimmed by 5 bases and the J gene end by 5 bases; junction bases not matched to a gene: 11. Germline loops: CDR1 GTSNPN, CDR2 SVGIG (reference sequence). CDR3 region: CAWAAGRGPDEQYF. Written as DNA, the CDR3 is TGTGCCTGGGCCGCAGGCAGGGGGCCAGACGAGCAGTACTTC.

This chain connects TRBV10-3 to TRBJ1-6; D is possibly TRBD1 (5 bases). This CDR3 spans 14 amino acids. V lost 6 bases, J lost 5 bases, and 11 bases lay in between. Germline CDR1 is ENHRY and CDR2 is SYGVKD. CDR3 residues: CAIRMTANNSPLHF. CDR3 bases: TGTGCCATCAGGATGACAGCAAATAATTCACCCCTCCACTTT.

This clonotype was seen ten or more times. This rearrangement joins TRBV2 to TRBJ2-1; TRBD2 agrees at 12 bases. This CDR3 spans 16 amino acids. The V gene end was trimmed by 7 bases and the J gene end by 7 bases; junction bases not matched to a gene: 11. CDR1 is SNHLY and CDR2 is FYNNEI in the germline V gene. CDR3 protein: CASTSSGRAKGNEQFF. The CDR3 nucleotides are TGTGCCAGCACGTCTAGCGGGAGGGCCAAAGGTAATGAGCAGTTCTTC.

The chain is built from TRBV29-1 and TRBJ1-2; 7 bases are shared with TRBD1. After removal of 8 bases from V and 4 bases from J, the junction contained 19 bases not matched to a gene. The CDR3 is 16 residues long. Germline-derived CDR1 and CDR2 are SQVTM and ANQGSEA. The CDR3: CSSYDDRDSYIYGYTF. DNA of the CDR3: TGCAGCAGTTACGATGATCGGGACAGCTACATCTATGGCTACACCTTC.

This clonotype was observed many times. This chain joins TRBV12-3 or TRBV12-4 and TRBJ2-7; no clear D gene. This CDR3 comprises 14 residues. Trimming removed 5 bases from V and 2 bases from J, with 13 bases in between. The CDR3 DNA reads as TGTGCCAGCAGTCCCCTGGTGATCACCTACGAGCAGTACTTC. Amino acid sequence: CASSPLVITYEQYF.

There are a few counts of this clonotype. In DNA, the CDR3 is TGTGCCAGCTCACCAAACATAGGGCGAGAGACCCAGTACTTC. Its translation: CASSPNIGRETQYF. This sequence joins TRBV18 and TRBJ2-5; D ambiguous. Germline CDR1 reads KGHSH; CDR2 reads LQKENI. There are 14 residues in the CDR3. V was clipped by 2 bases and J by 4 bases, with 11 bases between them.

V is TRBV7-8 and J is TRBJ2-1; no clear D gene. The V end lost 6 bases, the J end lost 4 bases, and 16 bases lay between the germline ends. This CDR3 is 15 amino acids long. From germline, CDR1 is SGHVS and CDR2 FQNEAQ. The CDR3 DNA is TGTGCCAGCAGTCCCAAGCGACTGACGTACAATGAGCAGTTCTTC. Translated: CASSPKRLTYNEQFF.

V is TRBV6-2 or TRBV6-3 and J is TRBJ1-3; no reliable D call. CDR1 MNHEY and CDR2 SVGEGT come from the germline V gene. The length of the CDR3 is 17 residues. V lost 5 bases to trimming and J lost 1 base, with 18 bases between them. Here the CDR3 DNA reads TGTGCCAGCAGTCCTCGGGAAGGTGCTATATCTGGAAACACCATATATTTT. Amino acids: CASSPREGAISGNTIYF.

Ten or more counts support this clonotype. V is TRBV4-3 and J is TRBJ1-2, with a weak D call TRBD1 (5 bases). The CDR3 contains 16 residues. Trimming stripped 6 bases from V and 0 bases from J, with 17 bases between. Germline V gives CDR1 LGHNA, CDR2 YSLEER. The CDR3 here is CASSRSQGYSNYGYTF. As DNA, the CDR3 is TGCGCCAGCAGTAGGTCGCAGGGATATTCTAACTATGGCTACACCTTC.

This rearrangement joins TRBV29-1 to TRBJ2-5, with D perhaps matching TRBD2 (5 bases). The germline CDR1 and CDR2 sequences are SQVTM and ANQGSEA. Trimming shortened V by 8 bases and J by 4 bases, and 14 bases separated the two germline ends. CDR3 size: 12 residues. For the CDR3, the DNA is TGCAGCCAAGAAAGCGGAAGAGAGACCCAGTACTTC. Its translation is CSQESGRETQYF.

The chain joins TRBV15 to TRBJ1-5, with 7 bases matching TRBD1. V lost 4 bases to trimming and J lost 7 bases; unmatched junction nucleotides: 7. CDR3 length: 14 amino acids. From germline, CDR1 is LNHNV and CDR2 YYDKDF (reference sequence). The CDR3 region has the DNA TGTGCCACCAGCAAAAGTCAGGGGGGGCAGCCCCAGCATTTT. It encodes CATSKSQGGQPQHF.

V usage is TRBV6-5 and J usage is TRBJ2-7; 11 bases fit TRBD1. V was pared by 2 bases and J by 6 bases, with 0 bases of the junction left unmatched. The CDR3 loop spans 13 amino acids. Germline loops: CDR1 MNHEY, CDR2 SVGAGI. CDR3 sequence reads: CASSYGTGGEQYF. In nucleotides, the CDR3 is TGTGCCAGCAGTTACGGGACAGGGGGCGAGCAGTACTTC.

The chain links TRBV12-3 or TRBV12-4 to TRBJ2-7; no firm D call. Trimming left V 3 bases short and J 1 base short, with 10 bases between. CDR3 length equals 14 residues. CDR3 residues: CASSFRAESYEQYF. DNA for the CDR3: TGTGCCAGCAGTTTTAGAGCAGAATCCTACGAGCAGTACTTC.

Many counts were recorded for this clonotype. CDR3 nucleotide sequence: TGTGCCAGCAGCTTGTCCTCTGGGGCCAACGTCCTGACTTTC. It yields the protein CASSLSSGANVLTF. V is TRBV12-3 or TRBV12-4 and J is TRBJ2-6; D gene ambiguous. Trimming cost V 6 bases and J 0 bases, with 6 bases left between them. The CDR3 is made up of 14 amino acids.

The V call is TRBV7-3, the J call TRBJ2-1; possibly TRBD2 for D (5 bases). Trimming pared 2 bases from V and 15 bases from J, leaving 17 bases between. This CDR3 spans 13 amino acids. The germline V gene has CDR1 SGHTA and CDR2 FQGTGA. CDR3 residues: CASSLDRWEYLFF. DNA of the CDR3: TGTGCCAGCAGCTTAGATCGGTGGGAGTACCTGTTCTTC.

This sequence joins TRBV20-1 and TRBJ1-4, with D perhaps TRBD1 (5 bases). V was shortened by 1 base and J by 8 bases, with 17 bases between the two germline ends. Germline assignment: CDR1 DFQATT and CDR2 SNEGSKA (reference sequence). The CDR3 has 15 residues. The DNA of the CDR3 is TGCAGTGCTAGAGGACTTCGGGACGAACTCGAAAAACTGTTTTTT. It is translated as CSARGLRDELEKLFF.

This clonotype was seen repeatedly, ten times or more. The chain is built from TRBV2 and TRBJ2-2; 7 nucleotides line up with TRBD2. Germline V gene lookup returns CDR1 SNHLY and CDR2 FYNNEI. The CDR3 covers 14 residues. After removal of 5 bases from V and 3 bases from J, the junction contained 3 bases not matched to a gene. The DNA of the CDR3 is TGTGCCAGCAGTTGGACTAGTTACACCGGGGAGCTGTTTTTT. This gives the protein CASSWTSYTGELFF.

This sequence joins TRBV7-9 and TRBJ2-5, with 10 bases matching TRBD2. V was pared by 4 bases and J by 4 bases, with 3 bases of the junction left unmatched. CDR1 and CDR2 (germline): SEHNR, FQNEAQ (reference sequence). This CDR3 is 14 amino acids long. CDR3 protein: CASSWTSGAETQYF. The CDR3 coding sequence is TGTGCCAGCAGCTGGACTAGCGGTGCAGAGACCCAGTACTTC.

V is TRBV20-1 and J is TRBJ1-2; D ambiguous. V was shortened by 3 bases and J by 4 bases, with 12 bases between the two germline ends. The CDR3 loop spans 13 amino acids. Germline CDR1 DFQATT, CDR2 SNEGSKA (reference sequence). The CDR3 DNA sequence: TGCAGTGCTAGTCGGACTAGGAGCTATGGCTACACCTTC. This codes for CSASRTRSYGYTF.

The chain couples TRBV10-1 to TRBJ1-1; a possible D gene is TRBD1 (6 bases). This CDR3 region has 15 residues. V was cut by 4 bases and J by 0 bases, with 12 bases left in between. Germline CDR1 WNHNN, CDR2 SYGVQD (reference sequence). CDR3 loop: CASSAGDTMNTEAFF. As DNA, the CDR3 is TGCGCCAGCAGTGCGGGGGACACGATGAACACTGAAGCTTTCTTT.

Notes on this clonotype: This may come from a read error, since a much larger clone is one base off. The chain recombines TRBV9 with TRBJ2-7; D possibly matches TRBD1 or TRBD2 (6 bases each). Between the trimmed V and J ends, which lost 1 base and 8 bases, there was a span of 13 bases. The CDR3 spans 13 residues. CDR1 and CDR2 from the germline V gene are SGDLS and YYNGEE. CDR3 in amino acids: CASSVSVRGQQYF. CDR3 DNA: TGTGCCAGCAGCGTATCGGTTCGGGGGCAGCAGTACTTC. Drawing the rest from reference TRBV9 and TRBJ2-7, the complete variable domain is DSGVTQTPKHLITATGQRVTLRCSPRSGDLSVYWYQQSLDQGLQFLIQYYNGEERAKGNILERFSAQQFPDLHSELNLSSLELGDSALYFCASSVSVRGQQYFGPGTRLTVT.

V usage is TRBV15 and J usage is TRBJ2-7; D possibly corresponds to TRBD2 (6 bases). Germline CDR1 and CDR2: LNHNV and YYDKDF (reference sequence). V dropped 3 bases and J dropped 0 bases, with 18 bases sitting between them. The CDR3 contains 17 residues. The chain's CDR3 is CATSRIPRDGSSYEQYF. The CDR3 DNA is TGTGCCACCAGCAGGATCCCTCGGGACGGGAGCTCCTACGAGCAGTACTTC.

This clonotype was observed a few times. The chain employs TRBV24-1 and TRBJ2-7; D gene uncertain. The tail of the sequence fits TRBJ2-1 better, so the J call may be wrong. Germline V gene lookup returns CDR1 KGHDR and CDR2 SFDVKD. This CDR3 comprises 12 residues. CDR3 nucleotide sequence: TGTGCCACCAGTGATCTACGGAATGAGCAGTTCTTC. Translation: CATSDLRNEQFF.

This clonotype has a handful of counts. The genes are TRBV7-9 and TRBJ2-1, with unresolved D. Trimming took 5 bases from V and 5 from J, leaving 1 base between them. There are 10 residues in the CDR3. The germline gives CDR1 SEHNR, CDR2 FQNEAQ (reference sequence). This CDR3 reads CASSNNEQFF. In DNA form, the CDR3 reads TGTGCCAGCAGCAACAATGAGCAGTTCTTC.

This clonotype appeared many times. J is TRBJ2-3 and V is TRBV15; weak D call: TRBD2 (6 bases). Germline V gene data show CDR1 as LNHNV and CDR2 as YYDKDF (reference sequence). V was cut by 8 bases and J by 2 bases, with 14 bases left in between. The CDR3 sequence is 14 residues long. This CDR3 reads CATAPGSITDTQYF. In nucleotides, the CDR3 is TGTGCCACCGCTCCCGGGAGTATCACAGATACGCAGTATTTT.